This T cell receptor beta chain appears in the sequencing data of a study of long-term antiretroviral therapy in people with HIV. Findings of the study overall: Clones with expansion before ART led the repertoire at all time points. With ART, diversity went up but was still lower than in transplant donor controls.

With V trimmed by 2 bases and J by 6 bases, 12 bases remained unmatched. The CDR3 length is 18 residues. Germline CDR1 is KGHSH and CDR2 is LQKENI. Each donor provided at least one pre-ART PBMC sample and at least two post-ART PBMC samples. Runs used v3.0 of the immunoSEQ assay and were done at survey level. Researchers set sequencing to target roughly 35,000-55,000 T-cell genomes per sample. Data came from immunoSEQ multiplex PCR; TCRdb stores just in-frame clones and leaves some out. The repertoire consists of tens of thousands of clones, with about nine tenths occurring once and the leading ten covering approximately 3.9%. About this clone: The target antigen is unknown.

V and J are TRBV18 and TRBJ2-2, with 10 bases aligning to TRBD2. This receptor was taken from a man younger than 30 with HIV. Source: unsorted PBMCs, taken 3.1 years after starting antiretroviral therapy. CDR3 in amino acids: CASSPIAGGPIRAGELFF. In DNA, the CDR3 is TGTGCCAGCTCACCAATAGCGGGAGGTCCCATTCGAGCCGGGGAGCTGTTTTTT.